In its sample, the clone carrying this T cell receptor delta chain ranks as medium-sized. One base separates it from a far larger clone, so it is likely a read error. This sample is drawn from a study of gamma-delta T cells after stem cell transplantation. TCRdb processed the RT-PCR reads again with the CATT caller. This sample has roughly 3,000 delta-chain clones, with 2.5% found just once. The receptor was isolated from a human donor. It is not recorded whose cells these are; they may come from a transplant donor. Sequencing was performed on gamma-delta T cells.

This CDR3 reads CACDTAGWGPTYADKLIF. For the CDR3, the DNA is TGTGCCTGTGACACCGCTGGGTGGGGACCAACTTACGCCGATAAACTCATCTTT. The V gene is TRDV2, the J gene TRDJ1, with a possible D match to TRDD3 (5 bases). The CDR3 totals 18 residues. CDR1 is GEAIGNYY, CDR2 EKD, per germline. Trimming removed 0 bases from V and 3 bases from J, with 22 bases in between.